Listed here is a single TCR beta chain. Antigen unknown. Given a much more abundant clone one base away, this may be a read error. CDR3 regions were amplified by Arm-PCR using iRepertoire HTBI primers to build TCR beta libraries. One entry per CDR3 protein results from TCRdb running MiXCR on the multiplex PCR reads. The sample shows over 300,000 distinct CDR3 sequences, roughly a fifth of them seen only once. Stated time point: persistent/refractory GD, antithyroid drugs over 5 years with positive TRAb. RNA extracted from PBMCs served as the sequencing template. CDR1 and CDR2 (germline): MNHNS, SASEGT. The CDR3 totals 14 residues. The sample belongs to a study of regulatory T cells in long-lasting Graves disease. Study results and limitations: There were preferences for TRBV28, TRBJ1-2 and TRBJ2-5 in persistent disease. Persistent Graves' cases showed lower TCR diversity than newly diagnosed cases. Thyroid tissue went unstudied; only peripheral blood was examined. Accuracy was possibly reduced by small sample size.

The chain has TRBV6-1 and TRBJ1-5, with D perhaps matching TRBD1 (5 bases). The sequences come from peripheral blood mononuclear cells (PBMCs), collected when the disease was refractory, from a patient treated with antithyroid drugs. This TCR was sampled from a female donor with Graves disease. The CDR3 DNA reads as TGTACCAGCAGTCTCCTAGGGGCCGTACGACCCCAGCATTTT. The encoded protein is CTSSLLGAVRPQHF.